Listed below are T cell receptor beta chains from one sample, sequenced in a study of T-cell memory formation after mild COVID-19. TCRdb independently ran MiXCR on the 5' RACE reads; one entry per CDR3 protein. In the table there are about 350,000 distinct CDR3 sequences, roughly 13% of which are singletons. Sequences were obtained from PBMCs or a T cell subset sorted from them (not recorded which). These receptors originate from a man between 18 and 29 years old who had mild COVID-19 (a few samples of this study predate the infection). Cell type and time point are not known. The CDR3 runs from the conserved cysteine through the conserved F or W. Fields, in order: V gene, CDR3 length, J gene, clone size, D gene, CDR3 DNA, CDR3 protein. The D gene is left open where the match is weak. Expanded clones get a size class; other rows say once, few or many, or leave the size out.

>TRBV5-1|14|TRBJ2-3|.|TRBD2
TGCGCCAGCAGCTTCCGACTAGCATCAGATACGCAGTATTTT
CASSFRLASDTQYF
>TRBV7-6|14|TRBJ2-1|many|.
TGTGCCAGCAGCTTAGCGCAGGAGGGCAATGAGCAGTTCTTC
CASSLAQEGNEQFF
>TRBV20-1|13|TRBJ1-2|.|.
TGCAGTGCTAGAGGCCAGACTAACTATGGCTACACCTTC
CSARGQTNYGYTF
>TRBV2|14|TRBJ1-5|.|.
TGTGCCAGCAGTAATATCTTAGGAGATCAGCCCCAGCATTTT
CASSNILGDQPQHF
>TRBV5-1|15|TRBJ2-3|.|TRBD2
TGCGCCAGCAGCGGGAGACTAGCGGAAACAGATACGCAGTATTTT
CASSGRLAETDTQYF
>TRBV7-9|14|TRBJ2-4|.|.
TGTGCCAGCAGCTTAGGTGCCAGGGTAAACATTCAGTACTTC
CASSLGARVNIQYF
>TRBV23-1|16|TRBJ2-7|once|.
TGCGCCAGCAGTCAACCTTGGGGAGGGGGGACCTACGAGCAGTACTTC
CASSQPWGGGTYEQYF
>TRBV7-2|16|TRBJ2-3|many|.
TGTGCCAGCAGCTTAGGGGTAGACCAATCGCCAGATACGCAGTATTTT
CASSLGVDQSPDTQYF
>TRBV29-1|12|TRBJ1-1|.|.
TGCAGCGTTGGGCCTCCAGGCGCTGAAGCTTTCTTT
CSVGPPGAEAFF
>TRBV5-1|15|TRBJ2-5|.|.
TGCGCCAGCAGCTTAGGGGGCGCCGCGGGGGAGACCCAGTACTTC
CASSLGGAAGETQYF
>TRBV18|15|TRBJ1-5|.|.
TGTGCCAGCTCACCACCTGGACGGGGTGTGCAGCCCCAGCATTTT
CASSPPGRGVQPQHF
>TRBV9|16|TRBJ2-1|.|.
TGTGCCAGCAGCCTCCCCTCGGGGGGCAGGTCCAATGAGCAGTTCTTC
CASSLPSGGRSNEQFF
>TRBV2|14|TRBJ1-1|few|TRBD1
TGTGCCAGCAGTGGAAGACAGGGTAGCGCTGAAGCTTTCTTT
CASSGRQGSAEAFF
>TRBV10-3|14|TRBJ2-5|.|TRBD2
TGTGCCAACTCCCTAGCGGGGGCCGGGGAGACCCAGTACTTC
CANSLAGAGETQYF
>TRBV6-5|13|TRBJ1-6|.|TRBD1
TGTGCCAGCATGAGGGGGCGGTTTTCACCCCTCCACTTT
CASMRGRFSPLHF
>TRBV25-1|14|TRBJ2-5|few|TRBD1
TGTGCCAGCAGTGATCGCAGGGGGAAGGAGACCCAGTACTTC
CASSDRRGKETQYF
>TRBV7-2|14|TRBJ1-6|.|.
TGTGCCAGCAGCCCGCGGACGGCGAATTCACCCCTCCACTTT
CASSPRTANSPLHF
>TRBV7-9|17|TRBJ1-2|.|.
TGTGCCAGCAGCAGTGACTCTGGGAGACAGGAGGTCATTGGCTACACCTTC
CASSSDSGRQEVIGYTF
>TRBV29-1|10|TRBJ2-3|.|.
TGCAGCGTTTATCAAGATACGCAGTATTTT
CSVYQDTQYF
>TRBV4-3|14|TRBJ2-2|few|.
TGCGCCAGCAGCCACTCCAAGGGTACCGGGGAGCTGTTTTTT
CASSHSKGTGELFF
>TRBV7-9|17|TRBJ2-1|.|.
TGTGCCAGCAGCCCCCGGGGAGGGGACACCTCCTACAATGAGCAGTTCTTC
CASSPRGGDTSYNEQFF
>TRBV30|14|TRBJ1-2|.|TRBD1
TGTGCCTGGAGAATGTCGATCAACAGGGGGCGTACAACCTTC
CAWRMSINRGRTTF
>TRBV15|13|TRBJ2-2|.|TRBD1
TGTGCCACCTCGGACAGGTCGGGCGGGGAGCTGTTTTTT
CATSDRSGGELFF
>TRBV7-6|17|TRBJ2-3|few|.
TGTGCCAGCAGCTTGCTCGGCGGGGATACTAGCACAGATACGCAGTATTTT
CASSLLGGDTSTDTQYF
>TRBV12-3/TRBV12-4|14|TRBJ1-6|few|.
TGTGCCAGCACCCTCCAAGGGGGGAACTCACCCCTCCACTTT
CASTLQGGNSPLHF